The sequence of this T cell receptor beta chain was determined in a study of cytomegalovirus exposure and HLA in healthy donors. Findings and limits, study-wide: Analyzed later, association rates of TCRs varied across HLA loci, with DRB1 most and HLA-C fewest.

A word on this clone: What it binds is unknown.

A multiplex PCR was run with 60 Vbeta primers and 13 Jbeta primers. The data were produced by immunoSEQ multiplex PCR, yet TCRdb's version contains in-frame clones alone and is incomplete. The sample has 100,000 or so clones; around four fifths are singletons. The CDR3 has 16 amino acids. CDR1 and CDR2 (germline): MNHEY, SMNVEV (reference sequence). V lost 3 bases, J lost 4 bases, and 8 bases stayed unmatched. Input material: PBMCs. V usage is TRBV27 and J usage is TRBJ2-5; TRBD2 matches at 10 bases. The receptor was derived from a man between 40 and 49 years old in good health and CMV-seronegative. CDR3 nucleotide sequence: TGTGCCAGCAGTTTGTTTAGCGGGGGGACAGGAGAGACCCAGTACTTC. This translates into CASSLFSGGTGETQYF.